This entry lists 31 T cell receptor beta chains sequenced from one sample in a study of T cell responses to AZD1222 COVID-19 vaccine. The assay was immunoSEQ multiplex PCR, and TCRdb's table has in-frame clones only and misses some. The sample shows about 190,000 clones, roughly 88% of them seen only once. Sample: peripheral blood, taken on day 0 of AZD1222 vaccination. The receptors here all came from an adult in good health.

This rearrangement joins TRBV5-1 to TRBJ1-1; 7 bases align to TRBD1. V was pared by 3 bases and J by 0 bases, with 14 bases of the junction left unmatched. CDR1 SGHRS and CDR2 YFSETQ come from the germline V gene. The CDR3 loop spans 18 amino acids. CDR3 in DNA: TGCGCCAGCAGCTCACGAGGTGGGGACAGCCCCATGAACACTGAAGCTTTCTTT. Its protein product is CASSSRGGDSPMNTEAFF.

V gene TRBV11-2 combines with J gene TRBJ2-7; D is possibly TRBD1 (6 bases). This CDR3 has 15 amino acids. The V gene lost 5 bases and the J gene lost 0 bases, with 14 bases spanning the gap. Looked up from germline, CDR1 is SGHAT and CDR2 is FQNNGV. CDR3 DNA: TGTGCCAGCAGCATCAACAGGGCCAGCTCCTACGAGCAGTACTTC. It encodes CASSINRASSYEQYF.

V usage is TRBV29-1 and J usage is TRBJ1-2, with D uncertain. This CDR3 comprises 12 residues. V shed 7 bases and J shed 0 bases, with 9 bases lying between them. The germline V gene has CDR1 SQVTM and CDR2 ANQGSEA. DNA of the CDR3: TGCAGCGCTGACGGACCTAACTATGGCTACACCTTC. It codes for CSADGPNYGYTF.

The chain uses TRBV7-9 and TRBJ2-4; D is tentatively TRBD1 or TRBD2 (6 bases each). V was pared by 8 bases and J by 8 bases, with 22 bases between. Germline assignment: CDR1 SEHNR and CDR2 FQNEAQ (reference sequence). The CDR3 has 15 amino acids. The CDR3 loop is CASRRGQGGVDIQYF. The CDR3, as DNA: TGTGCCAGCCGCCGGGGGCAGGGTGGAGTTGACATTCAGTACTTC.

V is TRBV6-2 or TRBV6-3 and J is TRBJ2-1; D call uncertain. Germline CDR1 reads MNHEY; CDR2 reads SVGEGT. The CDR3 has 13 amino acids. The V end lost 0 bases, the J end lost 5 bases, and 5 bases lay between the germline ends. The CDR3 DNA reads TGTGCCAGCAGTTACTCCTCGCACAATGAGCAGTTCTTC. It yields the protein CASSYSSHNEQFF.

The rearrangement links TRBV19 to TRBJ1-5, with D tentatively TRBD1 (5 bases). The V and J ends lost 7 bases and 3 bases respectively, with 16 bases between them. The CDR3 runs 15 residues. The germline CDR1 and CDR2 sequences are LNHDA and SQIVND (reference sequence). The CDR3 reads CASTPLGRANQPQHF. As DNA, the CDR3 is TGTGCCAGTACACCGCTAGGCAGGGCCAATCAGCCCCAGCATTTT.

V is TRBV5-1 and J is TRBJ2-3; 10 bases fit TRBD2. Losses at the gene ends were 3 bases for V and 6 bases for J; bases not matched to a gene: 7. This CDR3 contains 15 residues. The germline gives CDR1 SGHRS, CDR2 YFSETQ. The CDR3 DNA follows: TGCGCCAGCAGCTCACTAGCGGGACGCGGGGATACGCAGTATTTT. It encodes CASSSLAGRGDTQYF. Variable domain in full (rest from reference TRBV5-1 and TRBJ2-3): KAGVTQTPRYLIKTRGQQVTLSCSPISGHRSVSWYQQTPGQGLQFLFEYFSETQRNKGNFPGRFSGRQFSNSRSEMNVSTLELGDSALYLCASSSLAGRGDTQYFGPGTRLTVL.

This chain links TRBV6-6 with TRBJ2-3; no definite D call. This CDR3 is built from 13 residues. CDR1 MNHNY and CDR2 SVGAGI come from the germline V gene (reference sequence). Trimming shortened V by 6 bases and J by 14 bases, and 21 bases separated the two germline ends. The CDR3 DNA follows: TGTGCCAGCAGGACCGCACTCCTAACGGCCGGGTATTTT. Encoded protein: CASRTALLTAGYF.

This chain uses TRBV28 with TRBJ1-6, with D maybe TRBD1 (5 bases). This CDR3 has 18 residues. V was trimmed by 1 base and J by 0 bases, leaving 13 bases between them. The germline CDR1 and CDR2 sequences are MDHEN and SYDVKM. The CDR3 here is CASSLLGGTSSYNSPLHF. CDR3 in DNA: TGTGCCAGCAGTTTATTGGGGGGAACCAGCTCCTATAATTCACCCCTCCACTTT.

This chain uses TRBV7-8 with TRBJ2-3, with 9 bases lining up with TRBD2. Germline lookup yields CDR1 SGHVS and CDR2 FQNEAQ. The CDR3 consists of 15 residues. J lost 4 bases, V lost 0 bases, and 2 bases had no gene match. CDR3 sequence: CASSLASGSSDTQYF. The CDR3, as DNA: TGTGCCAGCAGCTTAGCTAGCGGGAGCTCAGATACGCAGTATTTT.

In DNA form, the CDR3 reads TGCGCCAGCAGCCTGCCGGGACTCGAGAAAGGTGAGCAGTTCTTC. It yields the protein CASSLPGLEKGEQFF. The J gene is TRBJ2-1, the V gene TRBV4-1; D perhaps matches TRBD2 (6 bases). The CDR3 runs 15 residues. The ends were cut back, 4 bases at V and 9 bases at J, with 19 bases in the middle. CDR1 and CDR2 (germline): MGHRA, YSYEKL.

The J gene is TRBJ1-1, the V gene TRBV9; maybe TRBD1 (6 bases). The V and J ends lost 0 bases and 4 bases respectively, with 10 bases between them. The CDR3 sequence is 14 residues long. Germline CDR1 is SGDLS and CDR2 is YYNGEE. CDR3 sequence (DNA): TGTGCCAGCAGCGTAGCTACGGGGGCCACTGAAGCTTTCTTT. Translating gives CASSVATGATEAFF.

The rearrangement uses TRBV28 and TRBJ2-7; D perhaps matches TRBD2 (6 bases). The germline V gene encodes CDR1 MDHEN and CDR2 SYDVKM. The CDR3 sequence is 12 residues long. CDR3 bases: TGTGACTTCGGAACCCCGGGGGACGAGCAGTACTTC. Amino acids: CDFGTPGDEQYF.

The chain carries TRBV5-1 and TRBJ1-1; D gene ambiguous. Germline V lookup: CDR1 SGHRS, CDR2 YFSETQ. The CDR3 loop spans 15 amino acids. The ends were cut back, 3 bases at V and 1 base at J, with 13 bases in the middle. CDR3 in DNA: TGCGCCAGCAGCTCAACGGGCGCCAGGAACACTGAAGCTTTCTTT. This gives the protein CASSSTGARNTEAFF.

This clone has a single count. The V call is TRBV7-2, the J call TRBJ2-2, with 12 bases that match TRBD2. J lost 5 bases, V lost 2 bases, and 0 bases had no gene match. Germline V gene lookup returns CDR1 SGHTA and CDR2 FQGNSA. This CDR3 comprises 15 residues. Here the CDR3 DNA reads TGTGCCAGCAGCTTACTAGCGGGAGGGACCGGGGAGCTGTTTTTT. Translating it yields CASSLLAGGTGELFF.

This chain connects TRBV9 to TRBJ2-7; 8 bases are shared with TRBD1. Germline V gives CDR1 SGDLS, CDR2 YYNGEE. The V gene end was trimmed by 4 bases and the J gene end by 5 bases; junction bases not matched to a gene: 14. CDR3 length: 16 residues. CDR3 sequence: CASSFQAGQGRHEQYF. DNA of the CDR3: TGTGCCAGCAGCTTCCAAGCCGGACAGGGAAGACACGAGCAGTACTTC.

The CDR3 loop is CASSPRDRNYEQYF. For the CDR3, the DNA is TGTGCCAGCAGCCCCCGGGACAGGAACTACGAGCAGTACTTC. The chain couples TRBV7-9 to TRBJ2-7, with 8 bases matching TRBD1. There are 14 residues in the CDR3. CDR1 and CDR2 from the germline V gene are SEHNR and FQNEAQ (reference sequence). Trimming at V came to 5 bases and at J to 3 bases, leaving 6 bases not matched to a gene.

The chain employs TRBV2 and TRBJ2-2; TRBD1 agrees at 8 bases. The CDR3 loop spans 19 amino acids. The V segment lost 2 bases and the J segment 8 bases; nucleotides outside the gene matches: 19. Germline loops: CDR1 SNHLY, CDR2 FYNNEI. The CDR3 DNA reads TGTGCCAGCAGTGAACAAAAGGGGTTTCAGGGGGCGGAATCAGGGGAGCTGTTTTTT. Translating gives CASSEQKGFQGAESGELFF.

This rearrangement joins TRBV9 to TRBJ2-2; the D gene is possibly TRBD1 (5 bases). This CDR3 has 15 amino acids. Germline V gives CDR1 SGDLS, CDR2 YYNGEE. Trimming removed 3 bases at V and 2 bases at J, with 11 bases between. The CDR3 spells CASSADKINTGELFF. CDR3 DNA sequence: TGTGCCAGCAGCGCGGACAAGATCAACACCGGGGAGCTGTTTTTT.

This sequence joins TRBV6-2 or TRBV6-3 and TRBJ2-7; the D is unclear. The V gene lost 5 bases and the J gene lost 1 base, with 3 bases spanning the gap. The CDR3 totals 11 residues. Germline V gives CDR1 MNHEY, CDR2 SVGEGT. CDR3 sequence reads: CASSQSYEQYF. Written as DNA, the CDR3 is TGTGCCAGCAGTCAGTCCTACGAGCAGTACTTC.

This sequence joins TRBV7-3 and TRBJ2-3; perhaps D is TRBD1 or TRBD2 (6 bases each). Germline assignment: CDR1 SGHTA and CDR2 FQGTGA. Trimming shortened V by 2 bases and J by 2 bases, and 20 bases separated the two germline ends. The CDR3 is made up of 18 amino acids. For the CDR3, the DNA is TGTGCCAGCAGCTTAGGGGTGTTCCCCGGGGGCTTCACAGATACGCAGTATTTT. Amino acids: CASSLGVFPGGFTDTQYF.

CDR3 protein: CASSPRGSGDTQYF. CDR3 sequence (DNA): TGCGCCAGCAGCCCCCGGGGTAGCGGAGATACGCAGTATTTT. The genes are TRBV5-1 and TRBJ2-3, with a tentative D call TRBD2 (6 bases). This CDR3 has 14 residues. Germline values: CDR1 SGHRS, CDR2 YFSETQ. Trimming stripped 4 bases from V and 5 bases from J, with 14 bases between. Full variable domain (rest looked up from reference TRBV5-1 and TRBJ2-3): KAGVTQTPRYLIKTRGQQVTLSCSPISGHRSVSWYQQTPGQGLQFLFEYFSETQRNKGNFPGRFSGRQFSNSRSEMNVSTLELGDSALYLCASSPRGSGDTQYFGPGTRLTVL.

V usage is TRBV7-9 and J usage is TRBJ2-2; D not certain. Per germline, CDR1 SEHNR and CDR2 FQNEAQ (reference sequence). The CDR3 length is 15 residues. Trimming stripped 2 bases from V and 3 bases from J, with 10 bases between. Here the CDR3 DNA reads TGTGCCAGCAGCTTATACGTAGGAGACACCGGGGAGCTGTTTTTT. Residues: CASSLYVGDTGELFF.

This chain connects TRBV7-2 to TRBJ2-7; D remains ambiguous. The CDR3 has 13 amino acids. Germline CDR1 and CDR2: SGHTA and FQGNSA. The V and J ends lost 2 bases and 0 bases respectively, with 5 bases between them. CDR3 loop: CASSLYNSYEQYF. CDR3 nucleotides: TGTGCCAGCAGCTTATACAACTCCTACGAGCAGTACTTC.

V and J are TRBV9 and TRBJ1-3, with D hard to call. The germline CDR1 and CDR2 sequences are SGDLS and YYNGEE. CDR3 length: 12 residues. V gave up 7 bases and J gave up 4 bases, with 9 bases separating them. CDR3 region: CASRSDGNTIYF. DNA for the CDR3: TGTGCCAGCCGGTCAGACGGAAACACCATATATTTT.

The chain couples TRBV7-9 to TRBJ1-1, with D unclear. The CDR3 length is 15 residues. Germline V gene lookup returns CDR1 SEHNR and CDR2 FQNEAQ (reference sequence). The V and J ends lost 2 bases and 3 bases respectively, with 13 bases between them. The CDR3 reads CASSLKQTRDTEAFF. The CDR3 coding sequence is TGTGCCAGCAGCTTAAAGCAGACTAGGGACACTGAAGCTTTCTTT.

The chain has TRBV6-6 and TRBJ1-6; no firm D call. Trimming pared 2 bases from V and 7 bases from J, leaving 6 bases between. The CDR3 sequence is 13 residues long. Germline values: CDR1 MNHNY, CDR2 SVGAGI (reference sequence). For the CDR3, the DNA is TGTGCCAGCAGTTACGGGAGAAATTCACCCCTCCACTTT. Its protein is CASSYGRNSPLHF.

This clone showed up just once. This chain connects TRBV9 to TRBJ2-3, with 7 bases identical to TRBD2. The V gene's germline CDR1 is SGDLS and CDR2 YYNGEE. The CDR3 is made up of 14 amino acids. With V trimmed by 2 bases and J by 4 bases, 4 bases remained unmatched. The CDR3 bases are TGTGCCAGCAGCGTGGCTAGCGGAGCAGATACGCAGTATTTT. This gives the protein CASSVASGADTQYF.

The chain carries TRBV7-3 and TRBJ2-3; the D gene is possibly TRBD2 (6 bases). This CDR3 contains 17 residues. CDR1 is SGHTA, CDR2 FQGTGA, per germline. Trimming stripped 5 bases from V and 4 bases from J, with 22 bases between. In DNA form, the CDR3 reads TGTGCCAGCAGCCCCCGTCCTGTAGCGGCAGTTTCAGATACGCAGTATTTT. This sequence encodes CASSPRPVAAVSDTQYF.

The J gene is TRBJ1-2, the V gene TRBV4-2, with D perhaps TRBD1 (6 bases). The V end was cut by 0 bases, the J end by 2 bases, with 13 bases between. This CDR3 has 16 amino acids. In germline, CDR1 is LGHNA, CDR2 YNFKEQ. The CDR3 DNA reads TGTGCCAGCAGCCAAGAAGAGACAGGACCAAACTATGGCTACACCTTC. This gives the protein CASSQEETGPNYGYTF.

About this clone itself: In the same sample, other DNA sequences code for this CDR3. The chain couples TRBV7-9 to TRBJ2-1, with 9 bases aligning to TRBD2. Germline V gives CDR1 SEHNR, CDR2 FQNEAQ (reference sequence). Trimming removed 0 bases from V and 2 bases from J; junction bases left unmatched: 2. The CDR3 is 16 residues long. CDR3: CASSLALAGTYNEQFF. CDR3 bases: TGTGCCAGCAGCTTAGCCCTAGCGGGGACCTACAATGAGCAGTTCTTC. Filled out from reference TRBV7-9 and TRBJ2-1, the complete variable domain reads DTGVSQNPRHKITKRGQNVTFRCDPISEHNRLYWYRQTLGQGPEFLTYFQNEAQLEKSRLLSDRFSAERPKGSFSTLEIQRTEQGDSAMYLCASSLALAGTYNEQFFGPGTRLTVL.